A single sample gave rise to the 20 T cell receptor beta chains below, sequenced in a study of Ad26.COV2.S vaccination and SARS-CoV-2 variants. Measured with immunoSEQ multiplex PCR; TCRdb has only the in-frame clones, and not every one. The sample includes about 400,000 clones, roughly 88% of them seen just once. Treatment: over 15 received Ad26.COV2.S at low or high dose, single or two shots; roughly five received placebo; per-sample allocation not given. Specimen acquisition occurred on day 63 following the initial vaccine or placebo injection. The source was peripheral blood, collected in a trial of Ad26.COV2.S vaccine versus placebo. All receptors derive from a person between 18 and 59 years old who received the Ad26.COV2.S COVID-19 vaccine or a placebo.

The gene calls are TRBV18 and TRBJ2-3; D gene uncertain. The CDR3 has 16 residues. V was trimmed by 3 bases and J by 2 bases, leaving 15 bases between them. Germline loops: CDR1 KGHSH, CDR2 LQKENI. CDR3 protein: CASSPLRKGDTDTQYF. CDR3 sequence (DNA): TGTGCCAGCTCACCCTTACGAAAGGGTGACACAGATACGCAGTATTTT.

The rearrangement links TRBV7-2 to TRBJ2-5; D ambiguous. CDR3 length: 13 amino acids. Per germline, CDR1 SGHTA and CDR2 FQGNSA. With 2 bases removed from V and 5 bases from J, the gap between germline ends came to 9 bases. For the CDR3, the DNA is TGTGCCAGCAGCTTAAACGGCGGCGAGACCCAGTACTTC. Its protein is CASSLNGGETQYF.

The chain recombines TRBV7-7 with TRBJ2-3; 8 positions agree with TRBD2. The length of the CDR3 is 18 residues. With V trimmed by 3 bases and J by 6 bases, 17 bases remained unmatched. CDR1 and CDR2 from the germline V gene are SSHAT and FNYEAQ (reference sequence). In DNA form, the CDR3 reads TGTGCCAGCAGCTTCCAACTTGTAGGAAGGGGCGGGGGGGATACGCAGTATTTT. The encoded protein is CASSFQLVGRGGGDTQYF.

The chain recombines TRBV3-1 (or the pseudogene TRBV3-2) with TRBJ2-1; the D gene is possibly TRBD2 (6 bases). Trimming stripped 0 bases from V and 0 bases from J, with 15 bases between. Germline-derived CDR1 and CDR2 are LGHDT and YNNKEL (reference sequence). The CDR3 is made up of 18 amino acids. CDR3 residues: CASSQDPEGTSSYNEQFF. CDR3 DNA sequence: TGTGCCAGCAGCCAAGATCCGGAGGGGACGAGCTCCTACAATGAGCAGTTCTTC.

J is TRBJ2-3 and V is TRBV24-1; D is uncertain. This CDR3 comprises 14 residues. Germline loops: CDR1 KGHDR, CDR2 SFDVKD. V was shortened by 0 bases and J by 3 bases, with 6 bases between the two germline ends. The CDR3 DNA is TGTGCCACCAGTGATTTGCAGTCGACAGATACGCAGTATTTT. It codes for CATSDLQSTDTQYF.

The J gene is TRBJ2-2, the V gene TRBV4-3; the D gene could be TRBD1 or TRBD2 (6 bases each). This CDR3 is 16 amino acids long. Between the trimmed V and J ends, which lost 1 base and 4 bases, there was a span of 13 bases. Germline CDR1 is LGHNA and CDR2 is YSLEER. CDR3 loop: CASSQAGGHATGELFF. The CDR3 DNA is TGCGCCAGCAGCCAAGCTGGGGGGCATGCCACCGGGGAGCTGTTTTTT.

The V and J genes are TRBV28 and TRBJ2-6, with 7 bases identical to TRBD1. After removal of 3 bases from V and 0 bases from J, the junction contained 2 bases not matched to a gene. The CDR3 contains 16 residues. The V gene's germline CDR1 is MDHEN and CDR2 SYDVKM. The CDR3 nucleotides read TGTGCCAGCAGTTTGGGACAGATCTCTGGGGCCAACGTCCTGACTTTC. This translates into CASSLGQISGANVLTF.

The CDR3 sequence is CATRDSPHKPRGNTGELFF. The DNA for the CDR3 is TGTGCCACCAGGGACTCGCCTCATAAACCCCGGGGGAACACCGGGGAGCTGTTTTTT. The chain is built from TRBV24-1 and TRBJ2-2; tentative D call: TRBD2 (5 bases). The CDR3 consists of 19 residues. Trimming took off 7 bases at V and 1 base at J, with 24 bases between the two ends. From germline, CDR1 is KGHDR and CDR2 SFDVKD.

The chain recombines TRBV4-3 with TRBJ2-2; perhaps TRBD2 as D (6 bases). The CDR3 consists of 15 residues. CDR1 is LGHNA and CDR2 is YSLEER in the germline V gene. V was shortened by 0 bases and J by 3 bases, with 8 bases between the two germline ends. In nucleotides, the CDR3 is TGCGCCAGCAGCCAAGACCGGGGGTACACCGGGGAGCTGTTTTTT. The encoded protein is CASSQDRGYTGELFF.

This clone came up once. V is TRBV5-6 and J is TRBJ1-6; D possibly corresponds to TRBD1 (6 bases). Trimming removed 7 bases at V and 7 bases at J, with 18 bases between. The CDR3 is 15 amino acids. Germline CDR1 is SGHDT and CDR2 is YYEEEE. For the CDR3, the DNA is TGTGCCAGCGACCGGAGGGGGTTTGGCAATTCACCCCTCCACTTT. Encoded protein: CASDRRGFGNSPLHF.

The V gene is TRBV5-4, the J gene TRBJ2-5; the match to TRBD1 covers 7 bases. The CDR3 contains 14 residues. Unmatched junction bases numbered 7, after V lost 6 bases and J lost 2 bases. Looked up from germline, CDR1 is SGHNT and CDR2 is YYREEE (reference sequence). Here the CDR3 DNA reads TGTGCCAGCAATAGGGGGCCTGGTCAAGAGACCCAGTACTTC. Translating gives CASNRGPGQETQYF.

The chain recombines TRBV27 with TRBJ2-1; TRBD1 matches 9 bases. Trimming at V came to 5 bases and at J to 3 bases, leaving 5 bases not matched to a gene. Germline CDR1 MNHEY, CDR2 SMNVEV (reference sequence). This CDR3 is 15 amino acids long. As DNA, the CDR3 is TGTGCCAGCAGTCAGGGACAGGGTAACTACAATGAGCAGTTCTTC. It yields the protein CASSQGQGNYNEQFF.

The V call is TRBV4-3, the J call TRBJ1-2; TRBD1 aligns across 7 bases. The germline V gene encodes CDR1 LGHNA and CDR2 YSLEER. The ends lost 6 bases at V and 2 bases at J; junction bases unmatched: 12. CDR3 length equals 16 residues. The CDR3 DNA follows: TGCGCCAGCAGAAAAGAGGTCGAACAGGGGAACTATGGCTACACCTTC. Amino acids: CASRKEVEQGNYGYTF.

The chain recombines TRBV15 with TRBJ2-5, with D perhaps being TRBD1 or TRBD2 (5 bases each). Trimming cost V 0 bases and J 7 bases, with 12 bases left between them. The CDR3 loop spans 14 amino acids. Germline V gene lookup returns CDR1 LNHNV and CDR2 YYDKDF (reference sequence). DNA of the CDR3: TGTGCCACCAGCAGAGATCTGACAGAGGGGACCCAGTACTTC. Translated: CATSRDLTEGTQYF.

The chain uses TRBV25-1 and TRBJ1-6; D might be TRBD1 (5 bases). Trimming took off 7 bases at V and 11 bases at J, with 12 bases between the two ends. Looked up from germline, CDR1 is MGHDK and CDR2 is SYGVNS. The CDR3 is 12 residues long. CDR3 in amino acids: CASTPGGTPLHF. CDR3 sequence (DNA): TGTGCCAGCACCCCGGGGGGGACACCCCTCCACTTT.

This chain links TRBV18 with TRBJ2-7; D possibly matches TRBD1 or TRBD2 (5 bases each). Germline CDR1 and CDR2: KGHSH and LQKENI. Trimming removed 0 bases at V and 3 bases at J, with 12 bases between. The CDR3 is 15 amino acids. The DNA for the CDR3 is TGTGCCAGCTCACCACCAGGGGACCGAGTCTACGAGCAGTACTTC. It yields the protein CASSPPGDRVYEQYF.

The genes are TRBV25-1 and TRBJ1-1; D is unclear. Trimming pared 7 bases from V and 4 bases from J, leaving 4 bases between. This CDR3 has 10 residues. The germline V gene encodes CDR1 MGHDK and CDR2 SYGVNS. CDR3 coding DNA: TGTGCCAGCACCGCCACTGAAGCTTTCTTT. Protein sequence: CASTATEAFF. Drawing the rest from reference TRBV25-1 and TRBJ1-1, the complete variable domain is EADIYQTPRYLVIGTGKKITLECSQTMGHDKMYWYQQDPGMELHLIHYSYGVNSTEKGDLSSESTVSRIRTEHFPLTLESARPSHTSQYLCASTATEAFFGQGTRLTVV.

This clone was detected only once. The chain links TRBV5-1 to TRBJ2-2, with 14 bases lining up with TRBD2. The V gene's germline CDR1 is SGHRS and CDR2 YFSETQ. The CDR3 has 19 residues. V lost 4 bases and J lost 6; bases outside the gene matches: 14. The CDR3 reads CASSTRLAGGLSSPGELFF. In DNA form, the CDR3 reads TGCGCCAGCAGCACGAGACTAGCGGGGGGGCTCTCATCACCCGGGGAGCTGTTTTTT.

This clone was recorded only once. This rearrangement joins TRBV6-6 to TRBJ2-1; TRBD1 matches 7 bases. V lost 2 bases, J lost 8 bases, and 9 bases stayed unmatched. Per the germline V gene, CDR1 is MNHNY and CDR2 is SVGAGI (reference sequence). This CDR3 comprises 15 residues. The CDR3 bases are TGTGCCAGCAGTTACCCCCCGGGACAGTCCGATGAGCAGTTCTTC. Amino acid sequence: CASSYPPGQSDEQFF.

The rearrangement uses TRBV3-1 (or the pseudogene TRBV3-2) and TRBJ2-1; perhaps TRBD2 as D (5 bases). V lost 4 bases to trimming and J lost 9 bases, with 13 bases between them. Germline V CDR1 and CDR2: LGHDT, YNNKEL (reference sequence). This CDR3 comprises 13 residues. Here the CDR3 DNA reads TGTGCCAGCAGCCCCCTGAGAGGGAGTGAGCAGTTCTTC. Its translation: CASSPLRGSEQFF.